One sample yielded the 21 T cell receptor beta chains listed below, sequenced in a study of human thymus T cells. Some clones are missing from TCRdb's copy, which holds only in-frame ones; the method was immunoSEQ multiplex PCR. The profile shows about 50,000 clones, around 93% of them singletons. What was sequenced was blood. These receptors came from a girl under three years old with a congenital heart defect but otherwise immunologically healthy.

The chain's CDR3 is CASSLRSRAGVGDTQYF. As DNA, the CDR3 is TGTGCCAGCAGCTTAAGAAGTAGAGCGGGAGTGGGGGATACGCAGTATTTT. V gene TRBV13 combines with J gene TRBJ2-3; TRBD2 agrees at 8 bases. This CDR3 is 17 amino acids long. Trimming removed 2 bases from V and 6 bases from J; junction bases left unmatched: 13. CDR1 and CDR2 from the germline V gene are PRHDT and FYEKMQ (reference sequence).

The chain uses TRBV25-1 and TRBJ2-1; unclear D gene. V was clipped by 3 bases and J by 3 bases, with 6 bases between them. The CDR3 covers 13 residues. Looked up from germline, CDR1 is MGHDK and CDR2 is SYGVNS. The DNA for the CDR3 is TGTGCCAGCAGTGAGTGGGACTACAATGAGCAGTTCTTC. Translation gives CASSEWDYNEQFF. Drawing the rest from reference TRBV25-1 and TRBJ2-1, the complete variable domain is EADIYQTPRYLVIGTGKKITLECSQTMGHDKMYWYQQDPGMELHLIHYSYGVNSTEKGDLSSESTVSRIRTEHFPLTLESARPSHTSQYLCASSEWDYNEQFFGPGTRLTVL.

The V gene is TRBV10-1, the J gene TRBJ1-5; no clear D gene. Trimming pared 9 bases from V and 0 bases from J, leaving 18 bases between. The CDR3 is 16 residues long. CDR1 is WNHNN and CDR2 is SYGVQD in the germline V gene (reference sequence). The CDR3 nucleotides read TGCGCCAGTAGCGACCCCCCAAGGTTTAGCAATCAGCCCCAGCATTTT. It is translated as CASSDPPRFSNQPQHF.

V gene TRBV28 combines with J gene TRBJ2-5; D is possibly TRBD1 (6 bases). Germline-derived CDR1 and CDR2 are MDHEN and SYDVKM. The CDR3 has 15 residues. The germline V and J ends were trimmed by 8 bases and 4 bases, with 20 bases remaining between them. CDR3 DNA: TGTGCCAGCCTAACAAGGCAGGGGTCGGGAGAGACCCAGTACTTC. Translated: CASLTRQGSGETQYF.

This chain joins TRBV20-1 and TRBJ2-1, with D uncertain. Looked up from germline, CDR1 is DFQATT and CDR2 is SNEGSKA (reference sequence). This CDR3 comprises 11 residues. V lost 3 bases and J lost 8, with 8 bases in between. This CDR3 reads CSASDIDEQFF. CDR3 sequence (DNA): TGCAGTGCTAGTGACATTGATGAGCAGTTCTTC.

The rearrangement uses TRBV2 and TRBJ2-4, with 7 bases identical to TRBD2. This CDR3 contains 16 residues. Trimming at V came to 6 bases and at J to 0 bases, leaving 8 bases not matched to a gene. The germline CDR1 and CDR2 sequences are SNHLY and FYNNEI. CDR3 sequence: CASRGGRILAKNIQYF. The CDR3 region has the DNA TGTGCCAGCAGGGGGGGGAGGATACTAGCCAAAAACATTCAGTACTTC.

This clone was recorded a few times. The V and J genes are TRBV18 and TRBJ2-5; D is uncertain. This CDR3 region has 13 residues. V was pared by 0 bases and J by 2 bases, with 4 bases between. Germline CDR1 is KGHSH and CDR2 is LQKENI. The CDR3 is CASSPPSQETQYF. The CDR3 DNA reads TGTGCCAGCTCACCACCATCGCAAGAGACCCAGTACTTC. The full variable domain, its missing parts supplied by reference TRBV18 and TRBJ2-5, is NAGVMQNPRHLVRRRGQEARLRCSPMKGHSHVYWYRQLPEEGLKFMVYLQKENIIDESGMPKERFSAEFPKEGPSILRIQQVVRGDSAAYFCASSPPSQETQYFGPGTRLLVL.

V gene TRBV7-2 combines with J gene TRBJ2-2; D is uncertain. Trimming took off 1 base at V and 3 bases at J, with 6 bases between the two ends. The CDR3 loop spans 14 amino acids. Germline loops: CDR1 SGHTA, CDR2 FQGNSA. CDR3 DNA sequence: TGTGCCAGCAGCTTAGTTGGGCACACCGGGGAGCTGTTTTTT. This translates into CASSLVGHTGELFF.

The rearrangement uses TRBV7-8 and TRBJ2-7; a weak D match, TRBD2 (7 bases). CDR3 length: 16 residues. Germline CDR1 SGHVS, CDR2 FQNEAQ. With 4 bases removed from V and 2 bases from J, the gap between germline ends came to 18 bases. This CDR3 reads CASSWPRGAKPYEQYF. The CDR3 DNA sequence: TGTGCCAGCAGCTGGCCCCGGGGGGCGAAGCCCTACGAGCAGTACTTC.

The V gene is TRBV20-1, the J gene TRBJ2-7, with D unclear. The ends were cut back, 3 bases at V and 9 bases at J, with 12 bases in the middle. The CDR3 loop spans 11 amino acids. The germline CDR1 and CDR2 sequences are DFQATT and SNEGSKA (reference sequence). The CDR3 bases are TGCAGTGCTAGTCGCTCATCCGGGCAGTACTTC. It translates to CSASRSSGQYF.

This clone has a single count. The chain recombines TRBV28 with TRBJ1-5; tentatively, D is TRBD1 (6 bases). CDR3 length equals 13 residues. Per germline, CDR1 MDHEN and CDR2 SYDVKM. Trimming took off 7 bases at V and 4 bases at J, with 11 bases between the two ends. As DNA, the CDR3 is TGTGCCAGCAAGGGGGGGGGAAATCAGCCCCAGCATTTT. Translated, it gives CASKGGGNQPQHF.

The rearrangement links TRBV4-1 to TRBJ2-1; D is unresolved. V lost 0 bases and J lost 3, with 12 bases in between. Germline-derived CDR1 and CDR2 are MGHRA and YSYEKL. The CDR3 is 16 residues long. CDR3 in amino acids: CASSQEKRRDYNEQFF. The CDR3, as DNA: TGCGCCAGCAGCCAAGAGAAGCGAAGGGACTACAATGAGCAGTTCTTC.

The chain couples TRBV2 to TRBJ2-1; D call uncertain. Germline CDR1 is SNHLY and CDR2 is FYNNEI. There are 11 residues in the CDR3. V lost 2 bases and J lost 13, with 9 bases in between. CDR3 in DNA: TGTGCCAGCAGTGAAAGGACGCTTCAGTTCTTC. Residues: CASSERTLQFF. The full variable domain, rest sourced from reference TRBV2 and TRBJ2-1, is EPEVTQTPSHQVTQMGQEVILRCVPISNHLYFYWYRQILGQKVEFLVSFYNNEISEKSEIFDDQFSVERPDGSNFTLKIRSTKLEDSAMYFCASSERTLQFFGPGTRLTVL.

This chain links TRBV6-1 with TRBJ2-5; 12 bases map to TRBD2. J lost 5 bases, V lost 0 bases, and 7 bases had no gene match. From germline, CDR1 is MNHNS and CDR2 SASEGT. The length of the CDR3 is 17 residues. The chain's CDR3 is CASSEALAGGQGETQYF. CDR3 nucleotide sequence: TGTGCCAGCAGTGAAGCGCTAGCGGGAGGGCAGGGGGAGACCCAGTACTTC.

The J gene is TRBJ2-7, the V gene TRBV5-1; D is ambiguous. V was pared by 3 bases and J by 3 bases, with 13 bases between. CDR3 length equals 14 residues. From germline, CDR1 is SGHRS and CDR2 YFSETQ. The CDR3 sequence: CASSSATTNYEQYF. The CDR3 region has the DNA TGCGCCAGCAGCTCAGCGACAACAAACTACGAGCAGTACTTC.

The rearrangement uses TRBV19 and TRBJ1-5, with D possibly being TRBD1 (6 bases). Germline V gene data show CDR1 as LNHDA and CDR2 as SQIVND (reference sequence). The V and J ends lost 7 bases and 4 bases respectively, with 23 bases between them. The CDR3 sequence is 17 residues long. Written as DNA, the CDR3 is TGTGCCAGTACCCCGAATTTCTTTAGGGGGAATAATCAGCCCCAGCATTTT. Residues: CASTPNFFRGNNQPQHF.

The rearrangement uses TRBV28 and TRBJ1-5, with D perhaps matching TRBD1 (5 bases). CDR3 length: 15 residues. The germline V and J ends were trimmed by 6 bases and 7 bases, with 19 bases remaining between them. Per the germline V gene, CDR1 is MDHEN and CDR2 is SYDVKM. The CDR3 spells CASRERRGVEQPQHF. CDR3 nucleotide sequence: TGTGCCAGCAGGGAACGTCGGGGGGTGGAACAGCCCCAGCATTTT.

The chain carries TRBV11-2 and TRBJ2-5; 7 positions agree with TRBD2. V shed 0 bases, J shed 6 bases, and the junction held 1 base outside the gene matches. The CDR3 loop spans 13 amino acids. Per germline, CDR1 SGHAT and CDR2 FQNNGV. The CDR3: CASSLEAGKTQYF. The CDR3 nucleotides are TGTGCCAGCAGCTTAGAAGCGGGAAAGACCCAGTACTTC.

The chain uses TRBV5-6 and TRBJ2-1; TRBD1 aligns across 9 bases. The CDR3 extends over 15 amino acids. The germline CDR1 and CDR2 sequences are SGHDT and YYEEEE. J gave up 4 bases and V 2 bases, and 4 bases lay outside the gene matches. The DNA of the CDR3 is TGTGCCAGCAGCTTTAGCGACAGGGGGTACAATGAGCAGTTCTTC. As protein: CASSFSDRGYNEQFF. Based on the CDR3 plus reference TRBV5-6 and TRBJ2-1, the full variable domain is DAGVTQSPTHLIKTRGQQVTLRCSPKSGHDTVSWYQQALGQGPQFIFQYYEEEERQRGNFPDRFSGHQFPNYSSELNVNALLLGDSALYLCASSFSDRGYNEQFFGPGTRLTVL.

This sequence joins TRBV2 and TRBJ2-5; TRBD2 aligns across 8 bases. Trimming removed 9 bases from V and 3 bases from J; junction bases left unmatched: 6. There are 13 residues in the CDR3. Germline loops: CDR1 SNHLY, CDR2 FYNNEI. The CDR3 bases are TGTGCCAGTATGGACGGGGGGGAAGAGACCCAGTACTTC. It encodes CASMDGGEETQYF.

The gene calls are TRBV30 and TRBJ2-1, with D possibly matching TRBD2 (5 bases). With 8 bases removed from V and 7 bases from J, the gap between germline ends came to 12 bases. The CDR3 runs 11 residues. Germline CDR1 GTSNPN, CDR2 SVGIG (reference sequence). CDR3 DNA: TGTGCCGTTGACCGGGGAAATGAGCAGTTCTTC. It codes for CAVDRGNEQFF.